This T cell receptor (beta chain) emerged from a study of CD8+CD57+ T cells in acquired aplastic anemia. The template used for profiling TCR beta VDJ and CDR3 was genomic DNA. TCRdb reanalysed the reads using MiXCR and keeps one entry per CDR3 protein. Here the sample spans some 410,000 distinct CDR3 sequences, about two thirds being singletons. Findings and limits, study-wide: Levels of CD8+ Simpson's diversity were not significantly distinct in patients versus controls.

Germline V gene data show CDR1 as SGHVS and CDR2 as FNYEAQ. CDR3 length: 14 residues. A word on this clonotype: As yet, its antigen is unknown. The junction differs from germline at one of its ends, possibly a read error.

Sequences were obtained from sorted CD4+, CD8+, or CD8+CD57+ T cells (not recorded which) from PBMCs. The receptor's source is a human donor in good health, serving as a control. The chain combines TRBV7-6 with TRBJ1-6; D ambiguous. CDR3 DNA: TGTGCCAGCAGCTTGAGCCGCTCTGGAAACACCATCTACTTT. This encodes CASSLSRSGNTIYF.